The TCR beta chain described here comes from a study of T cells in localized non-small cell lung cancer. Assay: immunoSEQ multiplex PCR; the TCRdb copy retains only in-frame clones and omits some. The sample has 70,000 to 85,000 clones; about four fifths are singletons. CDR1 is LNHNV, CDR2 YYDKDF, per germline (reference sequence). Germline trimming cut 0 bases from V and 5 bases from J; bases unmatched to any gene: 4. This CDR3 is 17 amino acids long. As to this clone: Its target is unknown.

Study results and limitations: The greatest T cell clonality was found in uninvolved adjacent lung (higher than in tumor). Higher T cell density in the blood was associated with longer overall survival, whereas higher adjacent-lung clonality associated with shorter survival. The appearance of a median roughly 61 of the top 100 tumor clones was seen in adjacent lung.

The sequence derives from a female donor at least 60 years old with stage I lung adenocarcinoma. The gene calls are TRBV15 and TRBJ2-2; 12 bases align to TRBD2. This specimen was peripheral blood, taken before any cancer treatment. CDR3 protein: CATSREASGRETGELFF. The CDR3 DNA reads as TGTGCCACCAGCAGAGAGGCTAGCGGGAGGGAAACCGGGGAGCTGTTTTTT.